This paragraph reports one T cell receptor (beta chain). Amplified regions were TCR beta CDR3 sequences from RNA transcripts. Carried out on the TCR CDR3, a first-round RT-PCR used the HTBI primer set. TCRdb passed the multiplex PCR reads through MiXCR, listing each CDR3 protein once. The data hold nearly 600,000 distinct CDR3 sequences, with about 15% observed a single time. Germline V gives CDR1 SGHDN, CDR2 FVKESK. The length of the CDR3 is 13 residues. Trimming took off 3 bases at V and 7 bases at J, with 12 bases between the two ends. This specimen comes from a study of T cells in Graves' hyperthyroidism and ophthalmopathy. Orbital computed tomography and thyroid ultrasound, together with serum TRAb and thyroxine and clinical symptoms, were used for diagnoses.

This sequence joins TRBV14 and TRBJ1-2, with a weak D call TRBD1 (6 bases). This sequence was found in a woman in her thirties with Graves' hyperthyroidism that later progressed to Graves' ophthalmopathy. Sequencing was carried out using blood. The CDR3 here is CASSHPGAGGYTF. In DNA form, the CDR3 reads TGTGCCAGCAGCCATCCAGGGGCAGGTGGCTACACCTTC.